This T cell receptor beta chain was sequenced in a study of blood T cell repertoires in COVID-19. The overall study: Samples of COVID-19 (acute and convalescent) were obtained from the United States, Italy and Spain. Sources were T cells, B-cell-depleted T cells, or PBMCs; the material itself was cDNA or gDNA.

Data came from immunoSEQ multiplex PCR; TCRdb stores just in-frame clones and leaves some out. The data contain 100,000 to 120,000 clones, around 85% of them singletons. V was cut by 4 bases and J by 1 base, with 14 bases left in between. The CDR3 totals 15 residues. Per germline, CDR1 SGHRS and CDR2 YFSETQ. The Seattle patients joined while their infection was active and were tracked longitudinally afterward. The TCR sequence derives from a woman aged 60-70 years with COVID-19, enrolled during active disease. Sequencing was done on a sample of peripheral blood. The rearrangement joins TRBV5-1 to TRBJ1-1; D remains ambiguous. The CDR3 loop reads CASSRRGEENTEAFF. The CDR3 bases are TGCGCCAGCAGCAGACGAGGTGAGGAGAACACTGAAGCTTTCTTT.